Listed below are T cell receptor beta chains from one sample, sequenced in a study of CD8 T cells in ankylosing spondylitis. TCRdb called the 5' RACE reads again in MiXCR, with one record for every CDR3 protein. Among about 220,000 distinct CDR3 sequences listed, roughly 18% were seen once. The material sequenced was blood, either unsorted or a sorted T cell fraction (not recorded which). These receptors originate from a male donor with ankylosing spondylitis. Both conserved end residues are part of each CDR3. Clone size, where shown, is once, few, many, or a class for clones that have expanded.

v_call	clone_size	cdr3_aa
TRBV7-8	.	CASSFIPRTGTGDTGELFF
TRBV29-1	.	CSVEELRECRVEQFF
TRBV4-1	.	CASSPPGQPEQFF
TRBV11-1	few	CASSLSSSALYGYTF
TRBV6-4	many	CASSPSNTGELFF
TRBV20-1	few	CSARTTGATSTDTQYF
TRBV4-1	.	CASSLGPINEKLFF
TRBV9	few	CASRGHNTGELFF
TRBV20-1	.	CSAVTGPNQPQHF
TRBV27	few	CASSPGGVPNIQYF
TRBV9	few	CASSPGTRLLNTEAFF
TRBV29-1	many	CSAWTGSNYGYTF
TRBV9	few	CASSVGGTANTEAFF
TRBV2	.	CASSEALWGNTEAFF
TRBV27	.	CASGRSLARNEQFF
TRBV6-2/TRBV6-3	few	CASSSGPQGLYNEQFF
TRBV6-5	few	CASSYSGFAGVFYEQYF
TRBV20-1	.	CSASEWGSAGANVLTF
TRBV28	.	CASSPVENNEQFF
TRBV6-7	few	CASRTGEDGYTF
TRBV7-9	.	CASSLVPSVTYNEQFF
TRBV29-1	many	CSVEDLSGRVYNEQFF
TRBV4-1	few	CASSLSGGELDNYGYTF
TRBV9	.	CASSAQGDGPYEQYF
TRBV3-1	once	CASSQDLRLAVYNEQFF